Sequencing of this T cell receptor beta chain was carried out in a study of metastatic and nonmetastatic thyroid tumors. On the study more broadly: The study looked at repertoires side by side in blood and in tumor or nodule tissue from malignant and benign thyroid patients.

Nobody among the patients had been given any treatment before thyroid surgery. Study results and caveats: Malignant tumors reportedly showed significantly higher TCR beta diversity than benign nodules in both blood and tumor.

As originally analysed: The study built a papillary thyroid cancer distant-metastasis classifier from CDR3 differences across clinicopathological groups. TCRdb reprocessed the PCR reads via MiXCR. The V and J calls reflect TCRdb's pipeline rather than the authors' work. The sample holds 15,000 to 18,000 clones, more than 20% seen once. This clone came up many times. The antigen remains undetermined. This clonotype was obtained from a female donor with papillary thyroid cancer or a benign thyroid nodule (not recorded which). Some clones in this sample may be carry-over from other donors' samples. The source material was tumor tissue.

CDR3 loop: CASSLEGQFGELFF. The CDR3 DNA is TGCGCCAGCAGCTTGGAGGGTCAGTTTGGGGAGCTGTTTTTT. V is TRBV5-1 and J is TRBJ2-2; the D is unclear. CDR3 length: 14 amino acids. Trimming took 0 bases from V and 8 from J, leaving 11 bases between them. Germline values: CDR1 SGHRS, CDR2 YFSETQ.